Listed here are 25 T cell receptor beta chains from one sample, sequenced in a study of neurological immune-mediated disorders. TCRdb re-called the 5' RACE reads with MiXCR, one entry per CDR3 protein. The table lists roughly 57,000 distinct CDR3 sequences, approximately 9.2% of them singletons. Stated time point: longitudinal time-point 3. Sequencing was done on a sample of PBMCs. The source of these receptors is a woman aged 35 to 49 in good health.

This clonotype showed up many times. This rearrangement joins TRBV28 to TRBJ2-1, with 15 bases matching TRBD2. Germline CDR1 MDHEN, CDR2 SYDVKM. J gave up 5 bases and V 3 bases, and 11 bases lay outside the gene matches. The CDR3 runs 19 residues. The CDR3 protein is CASSFFGLAGGRKNNEQFF. The CDR3 DNA is TGTGCCAGCAGTTTTTTCGGACTAGCGGGGGGGCGGAAGAACAATGAGCAGTTCTTC.

This clonotype was seen at least ten times. The chain joins TRBV5-1 to TRBJ2-1; 9 bases align to TRBD2. This CDR3 region has 15 residues. Germline CDR1 and CDR2: SGHRS and YFSETQ. Losses at the gene ends were 2 bases for V and 7 bases for J; bases not matched to a gene: 7. CDR3 sequence (DNA): TGCGCCAGCAGCTTAGGGCTAGCGGGGATGAATGAGCAGTTCTTC. Translation: CASSLGLAGMNEQFF.

The rearrangement uses TRBV7-3 and TRBJ2-7; D unresolved. V lost 0 bases and J lost 6, with 9 bases in between. Germline CDR1 and CDR2: SGHTA and FQGTGA. The CDR3 runs to 13 residues. CDR3 sequence (DNA): TGTGCCAGCAGCTTAACTCCAGCTTCCGAGCAGTACTTC. This encodes CASSLTPASEQYF. Full variable domain (rest looked up from reference TRBV7-3 and TRBJ2-7): GAGVSQTPSNKVTEKGKYVELRCDPISGHTALYWYRQSLGQGPEFLIYFQGTGAADDSGLPNDRFFAVRPEGSVSTLKIQRTERGDSAVYLCASSLTPASEQYFGPGTRLTVT.

This clonotype was found a few times. In nucleotides, the CDR3 is TGCAGTGCGGGGCCCCTAGCGGGAGATACGCAGTATTTT. Translating it yields CSAGPLAGDTQYF. The V gene is TRBV20-1, the J gene TRBJ2-3; 8 nucleotides match TRBD2. In germline, CDR1 is DFQATT, CDR2 SNEGSKA (reference sequence). CDR3 length equals 13 residues. The junction had 7 bases not matched to a gene; V was cut back by 6 bases and J by 5 bases.

The sample holds many counts of this clonotype. The CDR3 here is CASSPWGDRGNWAEAFF. In DNA, the CDR3 is TGTGCCAGCAGCCCATGGGGGGACAGGGGGAATTGGGCTGAAGCTTTCTTT. V usage is TRBV7-2 and J usage is TRBJ1-1, with 11 nucleotides matching TRBD1. V was pared by 5 bases and J by 6 bases, with 14 bases of the junction left unmatched. The CDR3 has 17 amino acids. Germline values: CDR1 SGHTA, CDR2 FQGNSA.

The table lists this clonotype with many counts. This chain connects TRBV3-1 to TRBJ2-1; 10 bases line up with TRBD2. In germline, CDR1 is LGHDT, CDR2 YNNKEL (reference sequence). V lost 3 bases to trimming and J lost 3 bases; unmatched junction nucleotides: 8. The CDR3 has 17 residues. This chain's CDR3 is CASSHQTGTSDYNEQFF. The CDR3, as DNA: TGTGCCAGCAGCCACCAAACCGGGACTAGCGACTACAATGAGCAGTTCTTC.

The chain combines TRBV5-1 with TRBJ2-7; D is unresolved. V shed 0 bases and J shed 2 bases, with 9 bases lying between them. This CDR3 contains 14 residues. CDR1 and CDR2 (germline): SGHRS, YFSETQ. The CDR3 reads CASSLDLPPYEQYF. The CDR3 coding sequence is TGCGCCAGCAGCTTGGATCTTCCCCCCTACGAGCAGTACTTC.

In its sample, this clonotype was seen many times. This rearrangement joins TRBV9 to TRBJ2-1; 7 nucleotides match TRBD2. Trimming removed 0 bases from V and 8 bases from J; junction bases left unmatched: 14. Germline CDR1 and CDR2: SGDLS and YYNGEE. There are 17 residues in the CDR3. CDR3 in DNA: TGTGCCAGCAGCGTAGAAGTATCAGTGCGGGGGACCTATGAGCAGTTCTTC. Encoded protein: CASSVEVSVRGTYEQFF.

This clonotype was recorded many times. The chain employs TRBV5-1 and TRBJ2-7; 7 positions match TRBD1. V was pared by 3 bases and J by 2 bases, with 2 bases of the junction left unmatched. This CDR3 is built from 13 residues. Germline V gives CDR1 SGHRS, CDR2 YFSETQ. CDR3 loop: CASSSTGTYEQYF. DNA for the CDR3: TGCGCCAGCAGCTCGACAGGGACCTACGAGCAGTACTTC.

This clonotype was detected many times. The J gene is TRBJ2-5, the V gene TRBV5-4; D gene uncertain. The CDR3 runs to 14 residues. The V gene's germline CDR1 is SGHNT and CDR2 YYREEE (reference sequence). V lost 1 base and J lost 0, with 7 bases in between. CDR3: CASSLRQYQETQYF. CDR3 coding DNA: TGTGCCAGCAGCTTGCGTCAGTACCAAGAGACCCAGTACTTC.

This clonotype came up many times. The DNA of the CDR3 is TGCAGCGTCGCAGGGGGCGGTCAGCCCCAGCATTTT. It translates to CSVAGGGQPQHF. The rearrangement uses TRBV29-1 and TRBJ1-5; 8 bases map to TRBD1. V was clipped by 6 bases and J by 6 bases; unmatched bases: 4. The length of the CDR3 is 12 residues. Germline CDR1 reads SQVTM; CDR2 reads ANQGSEA.

Comments on this clonotype: One junction end does not reproduce the germline sequence, and a read error may be involved. The chain uses TRBV11-1 and TRBJ1-1, with a possible D match to TRBD1 (5 bases). Germline assignment: CDR1 SGHAT and CDR2 FQDESV (reference sequence). This CDR3 contains 13 residues. The CDR3 bases are TGTGCCAGCAGCCTGGGGCTGAACAATGAAGCTTTCTTT. Protein product: CASSLGLNNEAFF.

This clonotype was seen ten or more times. V and J are TRBV6-2 or TRBV6-3 and TRBJ2-1; 9 bases agree with TRBD2. This CDR3 contains 18 residues. Germline CDR1 reads MNHEY; CDR2 reads SVGEGT. V was pared by 7 bases and J by 0 bases, with 13 bases of the junction left unmatched. This CDR3 reads CASTLRGTSTSSYNEQFF. The CDR3 DNA follows: TGTGCCAGCACCCTCCGGGGGACTAGCACGAGCTCCTACAATGAGCAGTTCTTC.

The CDR3, as DNA: TGTGCCAGCAGTTTAGCTCCGGGACGGAGCTCCTACGAGCAGTACTTC. Residues: CASSLAPGRSSYEQYF. The V and J genes are TRBV12-3 or TRBV12-4 and TRBJ2-7; D is possibly TRBD1 or TRBD2 (5 bases each). Deletions cut 0 bases from V and 0 bases from J, with 12 bases between. The CDR3 loop spans 16 amino acids.

This clonotype was recorded at least ten times. The V and J genes are TRBV30 and TRBJ2-3; D is ambiguous. Germline loops: CDR1 GTSNPN, CDR2 SVGIG (reference sequence). The CDR3 extends over 17 amino acids. V lost 2 bases and J 0 bases, leaving 18 bases between the germline ends. CDR3 sequence (DNA): TGTGCCTGGAGTACTTACCTCGAGGCTTCTAGCACAGATACGCAGTATTTT. Translation: CAWSTYLEASSTDTQYF.

On this clonotype itself: Compared with germline, one end of the junction differs, possibly owing to a read error. This chain connects TRBV24-1 to TRBJ2-7, with D possibly being TRBD2 (5 bases). The CDR3 extends over 15 amino acids. Looked up from germline, CDR1 is KGHDR and CDR2 is SFDVKD. The CDR3 sequence is CGTSERTDISYEQYF. CDR3 DNA: TGTGGCACCAGTGAGCGGACTGATATCTCCTACGAGCAGTACTTC.

This clonotype has a count of ten or more. The chain recombines TRBV20-1 with TRBJ2-7, with TRBD1 identical over 8 bases. The germline CDR1 and CDR2 sequences are DFQATT and SNEGSKA (reference sequence). CDR3 length: 15 amino acids. Germline trimming cut 0 bases from V and 0 bases from J; bases unmatched to any gene: 4. The CDR3 loop reads CSARDRDRSSYEQYF. The CDR3 DNA follows: TGCAGTGCTAGAGATCGGGACAGGAGCTCCTACGAGCAGTACTTC.

The sample holds many counts of this clonotype. The J gene is TRBJ2-1, the V gene TRBV20-1, with D tentatively TRBD2 (6 bases). The CDR3 spans 15 residues. V gave up 3 bases and J gave up 0 bases, with 12 bases separating them. The V gene's germline CDR1 is DFQATT and CDR2 SNEGSKA (reference sequence). CDR3 loop: CSASFAGISYNEQFF. DNA for the CDR3: TGCAGTGCTAGTTTCGCGGGGATCTCCTACAATGAGCAGTTCTTC.

This rearrangement joins TRBV20-1 to TRBJ2-7; D uncertain. V gave up 2 bases and J gave up 0 bases, with 14 bases separating them. Germline CDR1 and CDR2: DFQATT and SNEGSKA (reference sequence). The CDR3 has 15 residues. CDR3 nucleotide sequence: TGCAGTGCTAGATCGAGCACTCTCAGCTCCTACGAGCAGTACTTC. Amino acid sequence: CSARSSTLSSYEQYF.

Ten or more counts support this clonotype. The V call is TRBV7-2, the J call TRBJ2-5; 8 nucleotides match TRBD2. The trim removed 11 bases at V and 2 bases at J, leaving 7 bases unmatched. CDR3 length equals 13 residues. CDR1 and CDR2 from the germline V gene are SGHTA and FQGNSA. Written as DNA, the CDR3 is TGTGCCTCCACCGGGGGGGTTCAAGAGACCCAGTACTTC. Translated: CASTGGVQETQYF.

The table lists this clonotype with many counts. The chain uses TRBV9 and TRBJ2-1; D remains unclear. The CDR3 has 12 residues. V lost 0 bases to trimming and J lost 7 bases, with 5 bases between them. Germline CDR1 reads SGDLS; CDR2 reads YYNGEE. The CDR3 sequence: CASSVGRNEQFF. CDR3 nucleotides: TGTGCCAGCAGCGTAGGTAGGAATGAGCAGTTCTTC.

Ten or more counts support this clonotype. This chain connects TRBV3-1 to TRBJ2-1; tentatively, D is TRBD2 (5 bases). The V gene's germline CDR1 is LGHDT and CDR2 YNNKEL (reference sequence). Trimming stripped 2 bases from V and 4 bases from J, with 12 bases between. The CDR3 is made up of 15 amino acids. The CDR3 region has the DNA TGTGCCAGCAGCCAACAACCGGGAACATACAATGAGCAGTTCTTC. It specifies CASSQQPGTYNEQFF.

In its sample, this clonotype was seen many times. The gene calls are TRBV20-1 and TRBJ2-1; 10 nucleotides align to TRBD2. Germline values: CDR1 DFQATT, CDR2 SNEGSKA (reference sequence). J lost 8 bases, V lost 2 bases, and 6 bases had no gene match. The CDR3 is made up of 14 amino acids. The chain's CDR3 is CSARRASGSDEQFF. CDR3 nucleotides: TGCAGTGCTAGACGGGCTAGCGGGAGTGATGAGCAGTTCTTC.

The chain links TRBV20-1 to TRBJ2-5, with 8 positions matching TRBD2. The CDR3 totals 13 residues. Germline values: CDR1 DFQATT, CDR2 SNEGSKA (reference sequence). The V segment lost 6 bases and the J segment 0 bases; nucleotides outside the gene matches: 3. CDR3 DNA: TGCAGTGCCGGGGGGGGCTACCAAGAGACCCAGTACTTC. Amino acid sequence: CSAGGGYQETQYF.

This clonotype turned up a few times. This sequence joins TRBV6-5 and TRBJ1-1; D possibly corresponds to TRBD1 (5 bases). There are 12 residues in the CDR3. Trimming removed 8 bases at V and 10 bases at J, with 17 bases between. CDR1 is MNHEY, CDR2 SVGAGI, per germline. The CDR3 region has the DNA TGTGCCAGCCGAAGGACCTCAGGGAGAGCTTTCTTT. As protein: CASRRTSGRAFF.